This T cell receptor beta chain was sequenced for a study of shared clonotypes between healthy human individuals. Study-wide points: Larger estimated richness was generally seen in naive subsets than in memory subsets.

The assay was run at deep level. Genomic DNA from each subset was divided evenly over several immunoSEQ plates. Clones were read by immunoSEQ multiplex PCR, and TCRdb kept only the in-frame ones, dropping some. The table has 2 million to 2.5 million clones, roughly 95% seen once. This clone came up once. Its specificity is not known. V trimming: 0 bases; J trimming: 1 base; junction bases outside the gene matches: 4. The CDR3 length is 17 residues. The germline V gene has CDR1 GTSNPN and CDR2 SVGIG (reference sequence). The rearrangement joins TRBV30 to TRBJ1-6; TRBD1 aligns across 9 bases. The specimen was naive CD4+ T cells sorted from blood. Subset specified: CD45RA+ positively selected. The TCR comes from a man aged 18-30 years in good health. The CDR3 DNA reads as TGTGCCTGGAGTGTCAGGACAGGGGCTTCCTATAATTCACCCCTCCACTTT. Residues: CAWSVRTGASYNSPLHF.